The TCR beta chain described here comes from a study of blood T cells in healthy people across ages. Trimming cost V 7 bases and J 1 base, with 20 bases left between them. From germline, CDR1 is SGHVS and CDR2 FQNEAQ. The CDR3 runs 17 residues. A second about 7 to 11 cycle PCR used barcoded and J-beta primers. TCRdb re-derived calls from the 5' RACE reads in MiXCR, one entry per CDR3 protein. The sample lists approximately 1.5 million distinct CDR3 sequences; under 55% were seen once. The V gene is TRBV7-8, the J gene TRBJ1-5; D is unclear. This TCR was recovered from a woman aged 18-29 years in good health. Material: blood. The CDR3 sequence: CASILNTYGISNQPQHF. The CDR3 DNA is TGTGCCAGCATCCTGAATACCTACGGGATAAGCAATCAGCCCCAGCATTTT.